This TCR beta chain was sequenced for a study of blood T cell repertoires in COVID-19. Profiled with immunoSEQ multiplex PCR; TCRdb holds only in-frame clones, not every one. The sample lists a few hundred thousand clones; around nine tenths were seen once. This CDR3 comprises 14 residues. J lost 5 bases, V lost 2 bases, and 4 bases had no gene match. CDR1 is SEHNR, CDR2 FQNEAQ, per germline (reference sequence). V usage is TRBV7-9 and J usage is TRBJ2-5, with TRBD1 matching over 8 bases. This sequence was found in a man in his fifties or sixties who had recovered from COVID-19. What was sequenced was peripheral blood. The CDR3, as DNA: TGTGCCAGCAGCTTACAGGGGGCTTGGGAGACCCAGTACTTC. It yields the protein CASSLQGAWETQYF.